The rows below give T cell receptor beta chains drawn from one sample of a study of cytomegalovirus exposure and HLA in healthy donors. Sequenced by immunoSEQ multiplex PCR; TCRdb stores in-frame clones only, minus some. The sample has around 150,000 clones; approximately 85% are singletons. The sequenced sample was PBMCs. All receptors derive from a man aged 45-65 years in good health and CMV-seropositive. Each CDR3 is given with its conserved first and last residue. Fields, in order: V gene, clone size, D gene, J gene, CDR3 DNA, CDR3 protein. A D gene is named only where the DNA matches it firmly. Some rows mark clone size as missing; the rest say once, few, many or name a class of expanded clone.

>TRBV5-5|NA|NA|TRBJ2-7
TGTGCCAGCAGCTTGGATGCACCGAGGGACTACGAGCAGTACTTC
CASSLDAPRDYEQYF
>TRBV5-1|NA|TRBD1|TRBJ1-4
TGCGCCAGCAGCTCCAGGGGGCGTGATGAAAAACTGTTTTTT
CASSSRGRDEKLFF
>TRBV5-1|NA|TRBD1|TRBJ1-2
TGCGCCAGCACCAAGGGGGCGAATGGCTATGGCTACACCTTC
CASTKGANGYGYTF
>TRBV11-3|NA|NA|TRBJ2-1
TGTGCCAGCAGCTTTAGTCGGGAGCGCTACAATGAGCAGTTCTTC
CASSFSRERYNEQFF
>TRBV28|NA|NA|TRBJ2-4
TGTGCCAGCAGTATAGAGGCGACTGTGATCCCCCCGAAAGCCAAAAACATTCAGTACTTC
CASSIEATVIPPKAKNIQYF
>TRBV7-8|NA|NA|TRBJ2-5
TGTGCCAGCAGCTCCCTTGGGGCCGCCCAAGAGACCCAGTACTTC
CASSSLGAAQETQYF
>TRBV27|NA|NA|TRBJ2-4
TGTGCCAGCAGTCTGGACTACCGGTGGGAAAACATTCAGTACTTC
CASSLDYRWENIQYF
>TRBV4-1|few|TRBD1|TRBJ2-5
TGCGCCAGCAGCCGGTACCGAGCGACAGGGGTCCAAGAGACCCAGTACTTC
CASSRYRATGVQETQYF
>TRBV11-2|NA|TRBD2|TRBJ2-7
TGTGCCAGCAGCGGGGGACTAGCGGGTTACGAGCAGTACTTC
CASSGGLAGYEQYF
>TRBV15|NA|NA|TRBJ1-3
TGTGCCACCAGCAGAGAACGGAGCTCTGGAAACACCATATATTTT
CATSRERSSGNTIYF
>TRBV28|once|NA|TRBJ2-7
TGTGCCAGCCATTCCTACGAGCAGTACTTC
CASHSYEQYF
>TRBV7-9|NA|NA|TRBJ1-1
TGTGCCAGCAGCACCCAGGAGGTGACTGAAGCTTTCTTT
CASSTQEVTEAFF
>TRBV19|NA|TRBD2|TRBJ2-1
TGTGCCAGTAGTAGGCGGAGGACTAGCGCGACCTACAATGAGCAGTTCTTC
CASSRRRTSATYNEQFF
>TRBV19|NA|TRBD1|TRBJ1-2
TGTGCCAGTAGTGCACCCCCGGACAGGGCCCATGGCTACACCTTC
CASSAPPDRAHGYTF
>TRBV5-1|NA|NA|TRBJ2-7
TGCGCCAGCAGCTTGCTGCCGACGGGCTCCTACGAGCAGTACTTC
CASSLLPTGSYEQYF
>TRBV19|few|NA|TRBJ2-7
TGTGCCATCGGACAAGCGTTCTGCGAGCAGTACTTC
CAIGQAFCEQYF
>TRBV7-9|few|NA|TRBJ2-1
TGTTCCAGCAGCTTGCAGTTGGATGAGCAGTTCTTC
CSSSLQLDEQFF
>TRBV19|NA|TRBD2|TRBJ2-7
TGTGCCAGTAGTATAGGCGCTAGCGGGACATACGAGCAGTACTTC
CASSIGASGTYEQYF
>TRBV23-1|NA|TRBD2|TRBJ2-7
TGCGCCAGCAGTCAGGGACTAGCGGGAAGAAGTTACGAGCAGTACTTC
CASSQGLAGRSYEQYF
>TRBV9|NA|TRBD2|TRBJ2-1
TGTGCCAGCACGGGGAGCGGGAGCCCCTACAATGAGCAGTTCTTC
CASTGSGSPYNEQFF
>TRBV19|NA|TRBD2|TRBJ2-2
TGTGCCAGTAGTACCCGACTAGCGGGAGCCGGGGAGCTGTTTTTT
CASSTRLAGAGELFF
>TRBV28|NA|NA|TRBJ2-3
TGTGCCAGCAGTTTGGTCGGGGGAGTTTGGACAGATACGCAGTATTTT
CASSLVGGVWTDTQYF
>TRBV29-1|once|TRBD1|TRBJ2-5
TGCAGCGTCGACGGACAGGGTGCCCAAGAGACCCAGTACTTC
CSVDGQGAQETQYF
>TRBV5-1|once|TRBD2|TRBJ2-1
TGCGCCAGCAGCGGCGGGGCTAGCGGGAGCGAGCAGTTCTTC
CASSGGASGSEQFF
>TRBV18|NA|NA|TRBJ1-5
TGTGCCAGCTCACCGAATAGACAGGAGCCCCAGCATTTT
CASSPNRQEPQHF
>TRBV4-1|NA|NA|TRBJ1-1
TGCGCCAGCAGCCAAGTCGTCCCGGGAGGAACTGAAGCTTTCTTT
CASSQVVPGGTEAFF
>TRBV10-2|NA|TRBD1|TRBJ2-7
TGCGCCAGCAGTCTGGACAGGGAGCTCTACGAGCAGTACTTC
CASSLDRELYEQYF
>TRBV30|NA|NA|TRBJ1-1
TGTGCCTGGATAGGGGGACAGAACACTGAAGCTTTCTTT
CAWIGGQNTEAFF
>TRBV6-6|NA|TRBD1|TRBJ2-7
TGTGCCAGCATGGGGACAGGGGGCTACGAGCAGTACTTC
CASMGTGGYEQYF
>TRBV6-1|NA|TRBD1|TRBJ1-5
TGTGCCAGCAGGGGACAGCCCAATCAGCCCCAGCATTTT
CASRGQPNQPQHF
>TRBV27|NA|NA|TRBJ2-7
TGTGCCAGCAGTCCATCCCATGGAGCTCTCCTCTACGAGCAGTACTTC
CASSPSHGALLYEQYF
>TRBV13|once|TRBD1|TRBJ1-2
TGTGCCAGCAGCTTCGTCGCGACAGGGTATGGCTACACCTTC
CASSFVATGYGYTF
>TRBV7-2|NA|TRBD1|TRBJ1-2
TGTGCCAGCAGCCGAACTACGACAGGGGGCGGCTATGGCTACACCTTC
CASSRTTTGGGYGYTF
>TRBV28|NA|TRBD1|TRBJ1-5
TGTGCCAGCAGCTTAACAGGGGCCTCCGGGGCGATTCAGCCCCAGCATTTT
CASSLTGASGAIQPQHF
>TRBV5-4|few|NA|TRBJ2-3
TGTGCCAGCAGCTTGGGCGTTAGCACAGATACGCAGTATTTT
CASSLGVSTDTQYF
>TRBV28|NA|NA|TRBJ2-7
TGTGCCAGCAGTTTAGCTTGGCAGGCTGACTACGAGCAGTACTTC
CASSLAWQADYEQYF
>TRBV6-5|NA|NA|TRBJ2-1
TGTGCCAGCACCGACACCTACAATGAGCAGTTCTTC
CASTDTYNEQFF